This TCR beta chain was recorded in a study of tumor-infiltrating lymphocytes in localized non-small cell lung cancer. This table comes from immunoSEQ multiplex PCR, and its TCRdb copy is limited to in-frame clones, with some not included. The data hold over 7,000 clones, with 60% to 85% observed a single time. The V end lost 1 base, the J end lost 10 bases, and 22 bases lay between the germline ends. There are 16 residues in the CDR3. From germline, CDR1 is LGHNA and CDR2 YNFKEQ. Sequenced sample: uninvolved lung tissue not adjacent to the tumor. The sequence came from a human donor with non-small cell lung cancer. The chain combines TRBV4-2 with TRBJ1-1; possibly TRBD1 for D (6 bases). CDR3 in DNA: TGTGCCAGCAGCCAAGCCCGCGGGACACCGGGGGAGGTAGCTTTCTTT. Translated, it gives CASSQARGTPGEVAFF.